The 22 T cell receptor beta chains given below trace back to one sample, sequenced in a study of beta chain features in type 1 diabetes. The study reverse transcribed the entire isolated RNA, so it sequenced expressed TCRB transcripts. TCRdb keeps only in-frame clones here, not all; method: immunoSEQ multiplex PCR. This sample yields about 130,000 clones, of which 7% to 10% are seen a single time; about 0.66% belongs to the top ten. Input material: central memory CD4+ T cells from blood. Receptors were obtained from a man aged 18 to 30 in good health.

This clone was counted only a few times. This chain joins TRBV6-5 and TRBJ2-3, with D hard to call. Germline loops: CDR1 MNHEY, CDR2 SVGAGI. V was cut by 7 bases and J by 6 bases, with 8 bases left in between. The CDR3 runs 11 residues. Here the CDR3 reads CASISGDTQYF. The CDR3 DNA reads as TGTGCCAGCATTTCCGGGGATACGCAGTATTTT.

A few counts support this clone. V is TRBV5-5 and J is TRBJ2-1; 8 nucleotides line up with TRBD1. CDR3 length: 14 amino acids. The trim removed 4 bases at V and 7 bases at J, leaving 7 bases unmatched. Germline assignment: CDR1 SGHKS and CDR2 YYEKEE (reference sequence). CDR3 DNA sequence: TGTGCCAGCAGCACCGGACAGGGTGGGAATGAGCAGTTCTTC. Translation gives CASSTGQGGNEQFF.

The CDR3 spells CASSGGGNQPQHF. The DNA for the CDR3 is TGTGCCAGCTCCGGGGGGGGCAATCAGCCCCAGCATTTT. The rearrangement links TRBV11-2 to TRBJ1-5; D perhaps matches TRBD1 (5 bases). Per the germline V gene, CDR1 is SGHAT and CDR2 is FQNNGV. Trimming took 8 bases from V and 2 from J, leaving 10 bases between them. This CDR3 region has 13 residues.

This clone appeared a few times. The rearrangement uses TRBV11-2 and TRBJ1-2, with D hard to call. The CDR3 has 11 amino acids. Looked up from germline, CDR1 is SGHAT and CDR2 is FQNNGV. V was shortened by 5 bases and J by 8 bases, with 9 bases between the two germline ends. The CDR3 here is CASSPRLGYTF. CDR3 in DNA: TGTGCCAGCAGCCCGAGGTTGGGCTACACCTTC.

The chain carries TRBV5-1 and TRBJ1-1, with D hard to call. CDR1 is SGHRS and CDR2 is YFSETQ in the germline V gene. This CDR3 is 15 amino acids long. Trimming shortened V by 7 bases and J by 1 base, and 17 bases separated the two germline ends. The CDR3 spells CASGKSIAPNTEAFF. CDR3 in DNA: TGCGCCAGCGGAAAATCGATAGCGCCGAACACTGAAGCTTTCTTT.

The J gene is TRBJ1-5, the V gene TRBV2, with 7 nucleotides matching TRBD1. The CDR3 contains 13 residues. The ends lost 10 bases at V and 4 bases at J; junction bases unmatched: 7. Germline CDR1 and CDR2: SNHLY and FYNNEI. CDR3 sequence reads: CATRDSENQPQHF. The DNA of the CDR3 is TGTGCCACCAGGGACAGCGAAAATCAGCCCCAGCATTTT.

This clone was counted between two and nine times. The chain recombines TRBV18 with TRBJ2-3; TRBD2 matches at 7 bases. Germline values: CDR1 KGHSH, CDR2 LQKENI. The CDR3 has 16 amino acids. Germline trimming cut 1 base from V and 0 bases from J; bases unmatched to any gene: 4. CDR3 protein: CASSPRIAGSTDTQYF. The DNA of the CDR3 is TGTGCCAGCTCACCACGGATAGCGGGCAGCACAGATACGCAGTATTTT.

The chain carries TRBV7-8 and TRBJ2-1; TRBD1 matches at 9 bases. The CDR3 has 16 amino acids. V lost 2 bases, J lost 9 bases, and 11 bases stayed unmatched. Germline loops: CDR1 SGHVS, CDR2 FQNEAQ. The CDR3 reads CASSLIRGQGQGEQFF. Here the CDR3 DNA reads TGTGCCAGCAGCTTAATTCGGGGGCAGGGACAGGGTGAGCAGTTCTTC.

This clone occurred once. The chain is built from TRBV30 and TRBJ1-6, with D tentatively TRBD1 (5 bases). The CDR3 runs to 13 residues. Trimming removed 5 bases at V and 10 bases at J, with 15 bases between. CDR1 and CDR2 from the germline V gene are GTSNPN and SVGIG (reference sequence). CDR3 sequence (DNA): TGTGCCTGGGGGACCAGCGCGGGATCACCCCTCCACTTT. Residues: CAWGTSAGSPLHF.

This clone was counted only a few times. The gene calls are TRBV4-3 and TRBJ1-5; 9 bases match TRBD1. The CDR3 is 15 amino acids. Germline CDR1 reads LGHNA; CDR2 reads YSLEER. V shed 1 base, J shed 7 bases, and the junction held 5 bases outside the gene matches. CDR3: CASSQAPTGGQPQHF. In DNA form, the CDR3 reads TGCGCCAGCAGCCAAGCCCCGACAGGGGGGCAGCCCCAGCATTTT.

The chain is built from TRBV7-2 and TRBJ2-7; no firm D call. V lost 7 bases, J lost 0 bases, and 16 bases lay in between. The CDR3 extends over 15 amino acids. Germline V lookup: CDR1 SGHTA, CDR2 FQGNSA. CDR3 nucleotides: TGTGCCAGCACCCCGGGTTATGCTCCCTCCTACGAGCAGTACTTC. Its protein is CASTPGYAPSYEQYF.

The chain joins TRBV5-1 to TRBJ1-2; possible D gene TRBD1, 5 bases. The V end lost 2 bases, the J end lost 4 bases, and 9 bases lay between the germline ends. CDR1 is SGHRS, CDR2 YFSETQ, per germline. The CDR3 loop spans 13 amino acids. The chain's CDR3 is CASSLGVGYGYTF. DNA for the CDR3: TGCGCCAGCAGCTTAGGGGTAGGCTATGGCTACACCTTC.

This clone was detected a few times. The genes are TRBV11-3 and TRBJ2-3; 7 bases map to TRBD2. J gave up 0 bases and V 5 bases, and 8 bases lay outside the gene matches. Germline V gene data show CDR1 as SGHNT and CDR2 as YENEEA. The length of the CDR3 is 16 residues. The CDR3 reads CASSPAGSGSTDTQYF. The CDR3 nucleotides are TGTGCCAGCAGCCCTGCCGGTAGCGGGAGCACAGATACGCAGTATTTT.

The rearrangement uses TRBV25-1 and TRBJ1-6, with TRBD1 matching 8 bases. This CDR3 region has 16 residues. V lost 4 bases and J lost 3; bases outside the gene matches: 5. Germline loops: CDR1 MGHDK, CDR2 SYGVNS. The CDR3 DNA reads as TGTGCCAGCAGTGCCCCGACAGGGGACTATAATTCACCCCTCCACTTT. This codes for CASSAPTGDYNSPLHF.

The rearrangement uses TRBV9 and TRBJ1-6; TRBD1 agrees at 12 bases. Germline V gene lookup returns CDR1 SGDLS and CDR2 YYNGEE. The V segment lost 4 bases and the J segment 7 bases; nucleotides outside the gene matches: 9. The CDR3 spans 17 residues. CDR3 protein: CASSPPGTGGANSPLHF. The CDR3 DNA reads TGTGCCAGCAGCCCCCCCGGGACAGGGGGCGCAAATTCACCCCTCCACTTT.

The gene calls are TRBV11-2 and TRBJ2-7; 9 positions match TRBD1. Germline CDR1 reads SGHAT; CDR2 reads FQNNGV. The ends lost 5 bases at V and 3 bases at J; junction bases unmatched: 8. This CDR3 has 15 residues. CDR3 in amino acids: CASSKDGTGNYEQYF. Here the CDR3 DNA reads TGTGCCAGCAGCAAAGACGGGACAGGGAACTACGAGCAGTACTTC.

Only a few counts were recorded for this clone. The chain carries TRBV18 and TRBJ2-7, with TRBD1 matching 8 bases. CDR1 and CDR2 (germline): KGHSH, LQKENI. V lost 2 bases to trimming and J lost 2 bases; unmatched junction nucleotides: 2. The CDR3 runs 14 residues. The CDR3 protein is CASSPDRGAYEQYF. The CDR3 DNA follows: TGTGCCAGCTCACCAGACAGGGGAGCCTACGAGCAGTACTTC.

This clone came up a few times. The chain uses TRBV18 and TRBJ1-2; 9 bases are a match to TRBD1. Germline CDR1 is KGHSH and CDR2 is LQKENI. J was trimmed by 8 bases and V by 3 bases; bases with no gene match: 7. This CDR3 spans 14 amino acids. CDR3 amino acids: CASSPDRGTLGYTF. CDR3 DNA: TGTGCCAGCTCACCGGACAGGGGAACCTTGGGCTACACCTTC.

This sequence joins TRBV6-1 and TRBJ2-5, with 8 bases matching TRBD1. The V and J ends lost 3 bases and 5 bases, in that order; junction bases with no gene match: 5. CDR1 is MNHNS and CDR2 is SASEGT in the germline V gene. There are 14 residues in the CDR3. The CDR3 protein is CASSDRGRGETQYF. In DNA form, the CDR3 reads TGTGCCAGCAGTGACAGGGGGCGAGGGGAGACCCAGTACTTC.

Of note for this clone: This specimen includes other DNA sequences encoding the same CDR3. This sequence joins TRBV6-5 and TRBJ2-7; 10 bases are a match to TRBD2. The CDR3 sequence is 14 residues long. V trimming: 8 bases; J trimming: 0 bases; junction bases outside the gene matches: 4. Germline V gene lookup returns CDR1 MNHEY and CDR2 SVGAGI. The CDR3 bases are TGTGCCAGCGGCACTAGCGGGGTCTCCTACGAGCAGTACTTC. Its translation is CASGTSGVSYEQYF.

The DNA for the CDR3 is TGTGCCAGCAGCTTAGGGGGGGGCACGGAGACCCAGTACTTC. It translates to CASSLGGGTETQYF. J is TRBJ2-5 and V is TRBV7-2, with D possibly matching TRBD2 (7 bases). There are 14 residues in the CDR3. Deletions cut 1 base from V and 5 bases from J, with 11 bases between. The germline V gene encodes CDR1 SGHTA and CDR2 FQGNSA.

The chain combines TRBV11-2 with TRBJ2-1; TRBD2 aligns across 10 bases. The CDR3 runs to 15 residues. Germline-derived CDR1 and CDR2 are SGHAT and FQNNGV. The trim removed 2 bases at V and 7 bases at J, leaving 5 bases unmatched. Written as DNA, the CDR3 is TGTGCCAGCAGCTTAAGCGGGGGGGCGGGGAATGAGCAGTTCTTC. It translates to CASSLSGGAGNEQFF.